This T cell receptor beta chain was documented in a study of cytomegalovirus exposure and HLA in healthy donors. V was clipped by 2 bases and J by 3 bases; unmatched bases: 5. Germline loops: CDR1 LGHNA, CDR2 YNFKEQ. There are 15 residues in the CDR3. Produced via immunoSEQ multiplex PCR; TCRdb's table is partial and in-frame only. The profile shows more than 90,000 clones, around nine tenths of them singletons. This TCR derives from a man aged 18 to 35 in good health and CMV-seropositive. V gene TRBV4-2 combines with J gene TRBJ2-7, with 9 positions matching TRBD2. The specimen was PBMCs. The CDR3 DNA follows: TGTGCCAGCAGCCAAATAGCGGGGGCGATCTACGAGCAGTACTTC. It is translated as CASSQIAGAIYEQYF.